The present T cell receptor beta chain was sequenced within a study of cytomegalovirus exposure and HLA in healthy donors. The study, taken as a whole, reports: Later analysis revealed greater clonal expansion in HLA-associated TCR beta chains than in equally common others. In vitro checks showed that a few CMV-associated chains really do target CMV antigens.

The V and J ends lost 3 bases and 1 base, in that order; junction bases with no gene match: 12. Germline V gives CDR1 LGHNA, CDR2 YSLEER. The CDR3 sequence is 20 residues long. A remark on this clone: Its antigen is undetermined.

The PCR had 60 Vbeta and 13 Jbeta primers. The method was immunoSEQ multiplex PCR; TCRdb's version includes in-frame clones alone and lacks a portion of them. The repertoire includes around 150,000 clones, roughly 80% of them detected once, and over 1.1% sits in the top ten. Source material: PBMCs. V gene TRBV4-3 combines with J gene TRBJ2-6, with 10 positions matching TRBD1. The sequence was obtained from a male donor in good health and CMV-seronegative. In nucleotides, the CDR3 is TGCGCCAGCAGCCAGGACTTGGGACAGGGGATAGCGTCTGGGGCCAACGTCCTGACTTTC. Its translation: CASSQDLGQGIASGANVLTF.